The 11 T cell receptor beta chains given below trace back to one sample, sequenced in a study of beta chain features in type 1 diabetes. Study-wide results and caveats: All four CD4+ subsets of Type 1 diabetes patients contained TCRB CDR3s that were moderately but significantly shorter.

Expressed TCRB transcripts were sequenced because the entire RNA isolate underwent reverse transcription. TCRdb keeps only in-frame clones here, not all; method: immunoSEQ multiplex PCR. The sample lists about 340,000 clones, approximately 13% occurring once. What these receptors recognize is not known. The specimen was naive CD4+ T cells from blood. The receptors were gathered from a young woman with type 1 diabetes.

This rearrangement joins TRBV9 to TRBJ1-2; 12 bases map to TRBD1. This CDR3 region has 20 residues. CDR1 is SGDLS and CDR2 is YYNGEE in the germline V gene. V shed 0 bases and J 3 bases; nucleotides not matched to a gene: 15. CDR3 nucleotide sequence: TGTGCCAGCAGCGTAGCCCCGCGAGGGGGACAGGGGGCGAAGGACTATGGCTACACCTTC. Its translation is CASSVAPRGGQGAKDYGYTF.

The V and J genes are TRBV19 and TRBJ1-5, with D hard to call. V was pared by 5 bases and J by 2 bases, with 13 bases between. The V gene's germline CDR1 is LNHDA and CDR2 SQIVND (reference sequence). This CDR3 region has 15 residues. CDR3 loop: CASSDGVGGNQPQHF. CDR3 DNA: TGTGCCAGTAGTGACGGGGTTGGTGGCAATCAGCCCCAGCATTTT. Drawing the rest from reference TRBV19 and TRBJ1-5, the complete variable domain is DGGITQSPKYLFRKEGQNVTLSCEQNLNHDAMYWYRQDPGQGLRLIYYSQIVNDFQKGDIAEGYSVSREKKESFPLTVTSAQKNPTAFYLCASSDGVGGNQPQHFGDGTRLSIL.

The chain joins TRBV7-2 to TRBJ2-1; 9 bases are a match to TRBD2. From germline, CDR1 is SGHTA and CDR2 FQGNSA. V dropped 0 bases and J dropped 2; count of bases not matched to a gene: 8. The CDR3 loop spans 18 amino acids. The CDR3 DNA reads as TGTGCCAGCAGCTTAGCGTGGGGTAGCGGGGGTACCTACAATGAGCAGTTCTTC. Encoded protein: CASSLAWGSGGTYNEQFF.

This chain connects TRBV5-4 to TRBJ1-5; maybe TRBD1 (5 bases). Between the trimmed V and J ends, which lost 3 bases and 5 bases, there was a span of 18 bases. The CDR3 length is 16 residues. Germline CDR1 and CDR2: SGHNT and YYREEE (reference sequence). CDR3 protein: CASSSHPQGRDQPQHF. CDR3 bases: TGTGCCAGCAGCTCCCACCCCCAGGGCAGGGATCAGCCCCAGCATTTT.

The rearrangement links TRBV4-2 to TRBJ1-5, with D possibly matching TRBD1 (5 bases). V lost 0 bases, J lost 4 bases, and 13 bases lay in between. This CDR3 has 16 residues. CDR1 and CDR2 (germline): LGHNA, YNFKEQ. DNA of the CDR3: TGTGCCAGCAGCCAAGATGGATGGGCAGGGAATCAGCCCCAGCATTTT. Protein: CASSQDGWAGNQPQHF.

This clone appeared a few times. The CDR3 protein is CASSQTRTARPDNYEQYV. CDR3 coding DNA: TGCGCCAGCAGTCAAACGAGGACAGCTAGGCCAGATAATTACGAGCAGTACGTC. The V and J genes are TRBV23-1 and TRBJ2-7; possibly TRBD1 for D (6 bases). TRBV23-1 is labeled an ORF, and its function is uncertain. The CDR3 totals 18 residues. Trimming left V 2 bases short and J 4 bases short, with 24 bases between.

This clone was seen a handful of times. This chain links TRBV28 with TRBJ1-3; the D gene is possibly TRBD1 (5 bases). This CDR3 is 13 amino acids long. V shed 3 bases and J shed 11 bases, with 14 bases lying between them. Germline CDR1 and CDR2: MDHEN and SYDVKM. The CDR3 DNA is TGTGCCAGCAGTTTCCGGGGGGGGATCCCCATATATTTT. Translation: CASSFRGGIPIYF.

This clone was seen more than once but under ten times. The rearrangement uses TRBV15 and TRBJ2-1; 8 bases match TRBD2. CDR3 size: 15 residues. The V and J ends lost 5 bases and 7 bases, in that order; junction bases with no gene match: 10. Germline CDR1 reads LNHNV; CDR2 reads YYDKDF (reference sequence). The CDR3 reads CATSRTSGRRNEQFF. Written as DNA, the CDR3 is TGTGCCACCAGCCGTACTAGCGGCCGGCGGAATGAGCAGTTCTTC.

The rearrangement links TRBV18 to TRBJ2-3; weak D call: TRBD2 (6 bases). The CDR3 runs to 16 residues. Deletions cut 6 bases from V and 5 bases from J, with 21 bases between. Germline loops: CDR1 KGHSH, CDR2 LQKENI. CDR3 residues: CASSIRGGSLGDTQYF. CDR3 coding DNA: TGTGCCAGCTCCATCCGCGGAGGGTCCTTAGGAGATACGCAGTATTTT.

V usage is TRBV7-2 and J usage is TRBJ2-3; 8 bases agree with TRBD1. CDR3 length equals 16 residues. The ends lost 5 bases at V and 4 bases at J; junction bases unmatched: 11. Per the germline V gene, CDR1 is SGHTA and CDR2 is FQGNSA. CDR3 coding DNA: TGTGCCAGCAGCCTACAGGGCAGGGGGCGTTCAGATACGCAGTATTTT. Its translation: CASSLQGRGRSDTQYF. Based on the CDR3 plus reference TRBV7-2 and TRBJ2-3, the full variable domain is GAGVSQSPSNKVTEKGKDVELRCDPISGHTALYWYRQSLGQGLEFLIYFQGNSAPDKSGLPSDRFSAERTGGSVSTLTIQRTQQEDSAVYLCASSLQGRGRSDTQYFGPGTRLTVL.

Points on this clone: The junction and the germline gene differ at one end; a read error may be behind it. CDR3 sequence: CSVSTGPLFPF. DNA of the CDR3: TGCAGCGTGTCTACAGGGCCGCTTTTCCCCTTC. The gene calls are TRBV29-1 and TRBJ1-2; D may be TRBD1 (6 bases). This CDR3 contains 11 residues. Germline values: CDR1 SQVTM, CDR2 ANQGSEA.